This T cell receptor beta chain was documented in a study of vaccination and CD4 T cells after COVID-19 (dated by TCRdb to between 2021 and 2023). Regarding the research as a whole: Convalescent patients had a positive SARS-CoV-2 result on nasal swab PCR, and of these patients, several had mild disease and one had severe disease. In 10 COVID-19 convalescent patients and a handful of infection-naive healthy vaccine recipients, researchers compared the spike-specific CD4+ TCR repertoire from before mRNA vaccination with the repertoire from after. Post-COVID blood samples from convalescent patients were collected a median of about 100 days after diagnosis, with a range of roughly 30 to 170 days. As controls, cultures received a CEFX viral epitope pool (the positive control), an HIV-1 Nef peptide pool (the negative control), or no peptide at all. The convalescent cohort included six males and four females, with two Hispanic individuals, seven Caucasians, two Asians and one multiracial person. Each participant got two doses of either the Pfizer-BioNTech BNT162b2 vaccine (n=8) or the Moderna mRNA-1273 vaccine (n=2). Post-vaccine blood samples were obtained a median of about 77 days after the second vaccine dose, with a range of roughly 14 to 241 days. Overlapping spike peptide pools from SARS-CoV-2 and from the common cold coronaviruses HCoV-NL63, HCoV-OC43 and HCoV-229E were used as culture stimuli.

CDR1 and CDR2 were assigned from the germline V gene as MDHEN and SYDVKM. From the cysteine up to the phenylalanine, the CDR3 has a length of 16 residues. Just CDR3 DNA is preserved here, 48 bases in frame from base 1. A distance of 14 bases separates the germline ends of V and J, which lose 2 bases and 3 bases respectively. Libraries were constructed by PCR. DNA from cultured CD4+ T cells was subjected to TCR sequencing with the Oncomine TCR Beta short-read assay at the Johns Hopkins FTIC core. The QIAamp micro DNA kit was used to extract genomic DNA from the cultured CD4+ T cells. The Oncomine TCR Beta libraries from cultured CD4+ T cells were pooled using unique dual indexes and then sequenced on an Illumina iSeq 100. Under the source paper's analysis protocol: Non-productive sequences were removed, and CDR3s not starting with C, not ending with F or W, or shorter than 7 amino acids were discarded. Antigen-specific clonotypes were identified using the MANAFEST web application through comparison of peptide-stimulated wells with reference and other culture wells. For a clone to be called positive, the clone needed an FDR below 0.05, an odds ratio above 5, and a productive frequency above 0.1% in at least two of three replicate wells. A clonotype was classed as cross-reactive if the clonotype showed significant expansion both in SARS-CoV-2 spike wells and in at least one common cold coronavirus spike condition. CDR3 homology was assessed with Levenshtein distances (stringdist) and unrooted phylogenetic trees (ape) in R version 3.6.1. TCRdb cleaned the public reads at Q25 with fastp, built clones with MiXCR and kept in-frame beta chains. Entries that share a CDR3 protein sequence are merged under the most common genes and DNA. Clone size and V and J calls follow TCRdb, not the original study. For this sample the table gives thousands of distinct CDR3 sequences, of which 58% were detected only once. About 31% of the sample comes from the top ten.

In light of the paper, this sample's treatment or condition label describes: approximately nine-day PBMC culture with coronavirus spike peptide pools or control peptides (ViraFEST assay). The ViraFEST assay was used in the study, in which antigen-specific T cells were expanded with peptide pools and expanded clonotypes were subsequently identified by TCR sequencing. Positive SARS-CoV-2 PCR tests in the convalescent patients dated from March to December 2020, before Alpha, Beta and Delta variants emerged in the United States. Each well held 2 million or so PBMCs cultured in IMDM containing around 5.1% human AB serum and around 10 IU/ml IL-2, with roughly 10 ug/ml peptide pools added. Half of the culture medium was replaced with fresh IL-2-containing medium on days 3 and 7. Once the cells had been in culture for approximately 10 days, the EasySep CD4+ T cell isolation kit was used to isolate CD4+ T cells by negative selection. Ficoll-Paque Plus gradient centrifugation was used to isolate PBMCs from whole blood, and the isolated PBMCs were then either used fresh or cryopreserved at -140C. Each culture condition was generally run in triplicate wells.

Beyond this particular receptor, the publication reports: In convalescent patients, a median approximately 83% of post-vaccine SARS-CoV-2-reactive clones were detected only after vaccination, suggesting vaccine-specific priming. Only a relatively small number of convalescent patients were included in the study, and early timepoints following natural infection were not analyzed. Nearly all vaccine-specific clones in convalescent patients (304 of 307) were mono-reactive for SARS-CoV-2 spike rather than cross-reactive with common cold coronaviruses. The median count of SARS-CoV-2-reactive clonotypes went up from 21 after infection to 30 to 40 after vaccination, although the change was not significant.

This clonotype was seen a few times. What antigen it recognizes has not been identified. Base qualities were left out, and no much larger clone turns up one base away. The chain is made from TRBV28 and TRBJ1-5; D gene: possibly TRBD1, on 5 matching bases. The sample taken for sequencing was CD4+ T cells from blood, cultured in vitro. This TCR came from a human donor who had recovered from COVID-19. The CDR3 amino acid sequence is: CASSLGTRITNQPQHF. Read as DNA, the sequence is TGTGCCAGCAGTTTAGGGACGAGGATTACCAATCAGCCCCAGCATTTT.